Below, 5 T cell receptor beta chains from the same sample are listed, as sequenced in a study of cytomegalovirus exposure and HLA in healthy donors. Primers for the PCR totalled 60 Vbeta and 13 Jbeta. Assay: immunoSEQ multiplex PCR; the TCRdb copy retains only in-frame clones and omits some. The data hold 140,000 or so clones, with over 60% observed a single time. The sequenced sample consisted of PBMCs. These receptor sequences come from a woman in her twenties or thirties in good health and CMV-seronegative.

The genes are TRBV29-1 and TRBJ2-1; 14 bases map to TRBD2. Trimming removed 3 bases from V and 0 bases from J; junction bases left unmatched: 4. The CDR3 extends over 17 amino acids. In germline, CDR1 is SQVTM, CDR2 ANQGSEA. The CDR3 DNA follows: TGCAGCGTTGACGGGACTAGCGGGGGCAGCTCCTACAATGAGCAGTTCTTC. It codes for CSVDGTSGGSSYNEQFF.

This sequence joins TRBV4-3 and TRBJ2-7; D perhaps matches TRBD1 (6 bases). V was clipped by 0 bases and J by 1 base, with 13 bases between them. The germline V gene encodes CDR1 LGHNA and CDR2 YSLEER. The CDR3 is 16 residues long. CDR3 nucleotide sequence: TGCGCCAGCAGCCAAGATCCAACAGGGAGATCCTACGAGCAGTACTTC. It yields the protein CASSQDPTGRSYEQYF.

This chain joins TRBV7-3 and TRBJ2-1; no clear D. Trimming stripped 1 base from V and 5 bases from J, with 6 bases between. The germline gives CDR1 SGHTA, CDR2 FQGTGA. This CDR3 is built from 13 residues. CDR3: CASSLNPDNEQFF. The CDR3 nucleotides are TGTGCCAGCAGCTTAAATCCAGACAATGAGCAGTTCTTC. The variable domain in full, with the rest retrieved from reference TRBV7-3 and TRBJ2-1, is GAGVSQTPSNKVTEKGKYVELRCDPISGHTALYWYRQSLGQGPEFLIYFQGTGAADDSGLPNDRFFAVRPEGSVSTLKIQRTERGDSAVYLCASSLNPDNEQFFGPGTRLTVL.

The chain uses TRBV2 and TRBJ1-5; D remains ambiguous. Germline V lookup: CDR1 SNHLY, CDR2 FYNNEI. Trimming stripped 4 bases from V and 1 base from J, with 5 bases between. The CDR3 totals 13 residues. The CDR3 region is CASSVRSNQPQHF. DNA of the CDR3: TGTGCCAGCAGTGTGAGGAGCAATCAGCCCCAGCATTTT.

This clone was recorded a few times. The chain recombines TRBV7-3 with TRBJ2-1; 10 nucleotides match TRBD2. Germline V gene lookup returns CDR1 SGHTA and CDR2 FQGTGA. With V trimmed by 8 bases and J by 7 bases, 11 bases remained unmatched. The CDR3 totals 15 residues. The CDR3 here is CASGAGGLAVNEQFF. In DNA form, the CDR3 reads TGTGCCAGCGGAGCGGGGGGGCTCGCGGTGAATGAGCAGTTCTTC.